This note documents a single TCR beta chain sequence. As yet, its antigen is unknown. Trimming cost V 8 bases and J 6 bases, with 8 bases left between them. The CDR3 spans 10 residues. The sample originates from a study of T-cell reconstitution after alpha-beta-depleted transplantation in children. Broader study findings: A year post-transplant, T-cell counts and diversity derived mostly from newly produced T cells. Surviving thymic progenitors and recipient T cells were the source of high TCRbeta diversity at day 60 in some patients. Several hundred expanded graft clones reportedly supplied alpha-beta T cells about two months after transplant.

For TCRbeta, the library was prepared with unique molecular identifiers. From the PCR reads, TCRdb called clonotypes with MiXCR, one entry per CDR3 protein. The sample shows about 600,000 distinct CDR3 sequences, over 10% of them seen only once. Here the sequenced sample was PBMCs, mostly from graft donor cells, taken 360 days after TCRalphabeta/CD19-depleted stem cell transplant. The source of this sequence is a male patient younger than 18 who had a stem cell transplant for acute myeloid leukemia, so the T cells may come from the graft donor. The chain recombines TRBV12-3 or TRBV12-4 with TRBJ2-7, with D possibly being TRBD2 (6 bases). As DNA, the CDR3 is TGTGCCAGCCCCGGGGGCGAGCAGTACTTC. Protein: CASPGGEQYF.